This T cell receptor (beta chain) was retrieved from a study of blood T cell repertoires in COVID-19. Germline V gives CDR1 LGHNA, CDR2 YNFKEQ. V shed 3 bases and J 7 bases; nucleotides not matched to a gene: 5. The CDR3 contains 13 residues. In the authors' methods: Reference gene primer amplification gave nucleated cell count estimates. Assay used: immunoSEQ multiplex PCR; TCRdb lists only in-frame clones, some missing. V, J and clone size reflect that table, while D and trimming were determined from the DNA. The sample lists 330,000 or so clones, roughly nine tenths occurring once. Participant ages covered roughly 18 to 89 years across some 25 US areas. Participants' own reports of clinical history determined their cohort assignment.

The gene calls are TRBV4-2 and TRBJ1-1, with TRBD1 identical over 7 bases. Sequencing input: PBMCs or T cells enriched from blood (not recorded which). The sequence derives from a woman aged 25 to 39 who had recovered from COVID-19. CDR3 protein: CASSQTGLGEAFF. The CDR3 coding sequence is TGTGCCAGCAGCCAGACAGGGTTGGGTGAAGCTTTCTTT.